Each of the 15 T cell receptor beta chains below was sequenced from the same sample in a study of blood T cell repertoires in COVID-19. TCRdb keeps only in-frame clones here, not all; method: immunoSEQ multiplex PCR. Of about 120,000 clones listed, over 60% were seen once; the top ten hold about 6.8%. Sequencing was done on a sample of peripheral blood. The receptors derive from a man between 65 and 85 years old with acute or convalescent COVID-19.

This rearrangement joins TRBV28 to TRBJ1-2, with 8 positions matching TRBD1. Germline CDR1 MDHEN, CDR2 SYDVKM. The CDR3 extends over 15 amino acids. V dropped 6 bases and J dropped 3; count of bases not matched to a gene: 9. CDR3 nucleotide sequence: TGTGCCAGCAGGGGAAGGACAGGGAAGGACTATGGCTACACCTTC. Its protein is CASRGRTGKDYGYTF.

The chain carries TRBV2 and TRBJ2-1; D may be TRBD2 (6 bases). V was shortened by 4 bases and J by 3 bases, with 13 bases between the two germline ends. This CDR3 region has 15 residues. Germline V gives CDR1 SNHLY, CDR2 FYNNEI. CDR3: CASSGDLAGYNEQFF. CDR3 nucleotides: TGTGCCAGCAGTGGGGACTTAGCCGGCTACAATGAGCAGTTCTTC.

This chain uses TRBV27 with TRBJ2-1; 7 bases agree with TRBD2. The junction had 4 bases not matched to a gene; V was cut back by 6 bases and J by 2 bases. Germline-derived CDR1 and CDR2 are MNHEY and SMNVEV (reference sequence). This CDR3 region has 14 residues. The chain's CDR3 is CASSRAGPYNEQFF. As DNA, the CDR3 is TGTGCCAGCAGCCGAGCGGGGCCCTACAATGAGCAGTTCTTC.

The chain links TRBV28 to TRBJ1-2; 8 bases line up with TRBD1. Trimming removed 6 bases from V and 0 bases from J; junction bases left unmatched: 3. The CDR3 is made up of 14 amino acids. From germline, CDR1 is MDHEN and CDR2 SYDVKM. CDR3 nucleotide sequence: TGTGCCAGCAGAGAGACAGGGGCTAACTATGGCTACACCTTC. Translated: CASRETGANYGYTF.

The chain is built from TRBV6-5 and TRBJ2-7, with 8 bases aligning to TRBD1. The CDR3 totals 16 residues. CDR1 is MNHEY and CDR2 is SVGAGI in the germline V gene. With V trimmed by 0 bases and J by 3 bases, 7 bases remained unmatched. The DNA for the CDR3 is TGTGCCAGCAGTTACTCATTCGGACAGGGTATCTACGAGCAGTACTTC. Amino acids: CASSYSFGQGIYEQYF.

V usage is TRBV11-1 and J usage is TRBJ2-1; maybe TRBD1 (5 bases). Trimming took off 5 bases at V and 8 bases at J, with 19 bases between the two ends. CDR3 length: 15 residues. Per the germline V gene, CDR1 is SGHAT and CDR2 is FQDESV (reference sequence). CDR3: CASSPGLRQGDEQFF. CDR3 sequence (DNA): TGTGCCAGCAGCCCGGGCCTACGTCAGGGCGATGAGCAGTTCTTC.

CDR3 nucleotide sequence: TGTGCCAGCAGTTACGGCGGGCTCCCCTACGAGCAGTACTTC. Translation: CASSYGGLPYEQYF. V is TRBV6-5 and J is TRBJ2-7; tentatively, D is TRBD2 (5 bases). V was cut by 2 bases and J by 2 bases, with 10 bases left in between. The CDR3 length is 14 residues. Germline CDR1 reads MNHEY; CDR2 reads SVGAGI.

The gene calls are TRBV5-1 and TRBJ2-5, with 12 bases that match TRBD2. The CDR3 runs to 16 residues. Germline assignment: CDR1 SGHRS and CDR2 YFSETQ. J was trimmed by 6 bases and V by 0 bases; bases with no gene match: 6. CDR3 bases: TGCGCCAGCAGCTTGGTTCTAGCGGGGGGGAGGAAGACCCAGTACTTC. Its translation is CASSLVLAGGRKTQYF.

V and J are TRBV18 and TRBJ2-5, with 7 bases identical to TRBD2. The CDR3 is 15 amino acids. The ends lost 3 bases at V and 5 bases at J; junction bases unmatched: 9. The V gene's germline CDR1 is KGHSH and CDR2 LQKENI. The CDR3 DNA reads as TGTGCCAGCTCACCGGAGGGAGGGCCGGGGGAGACCCAGTACTTC. Translated, it gives CASSPEGGPGETQYF.

This chain joins TRBV6-5 and TRBJ1-2; 9 bases agree with TRBD1. The germline V gene encodes CDR1 MNHEY and CDR2 SVGAGI. The length of the CDR3 is 14 residues. Germline trimming cut 6 bases from V and 6 bases from J; bases unmatched to any gene: 8. The CDR3 DNA reads as TGTGCCAGCAGCCGAGCTACAGGGGGCGATGGCTACACCTTC. The encoded protein is CASSRATGGDGYTF.

This chain uses TRBV12-5 with TRBJ1-3; a weak D match, TRBD1 (5 bases). Per the germline V gene, CDR1 is LGHNT and CDR2 is FRNRAP. V was trimmed by 1 base and J by 4 bases, leaving 8 bases between them. The CDR3 has 14 amino acids. CDR3: CASGLGTQGNTIYF. In nucleotides, the CDR3 is TGTGCTAGTGGTTTGGGGACACAAGGAAACACCATATATTTT.

The chain couples TRBV5-1 to TRBJ1-6; 8 bases agree with TRBD1. Germline V CDR1 and CDR2: SGHRS, YFSETQ. Trimming at V came to 1 base and at J to 10 bases, leaving 7 bases not matched to a gene. The CDR3 runs to 15 residues. DNA for the CDR3: TGCGCCAGCAGCTTGAAGGACAGGGTCGGGTCACCCCTCCACTTT. Its translation: CASSLKDRVGSPLHF.

The rearrangement links TRBV24-1 to TRBJ2-7, with 8 bases aligning to TRBD1. Germline trimming cut 5 bases from V and 4 bases from J; bases unmatched to any gene: 18. The CDR3 runs 18 residues. Per the germline V gene, CDR1 is KGHDR and CDR2 is SFDVKD. The CDR3, as DNA: TGTGCCACCAGTGGTTCCCCCGGACAGGGTTCGGTTACTTACGAGCAGTACTTC. Translating it yields CATSGSPGQGSVTYEQYF.

V is TRBV27 and J is TRBJ2-7, with TRBD2 matching 8 bases. CDR3 size: 14 residues. The J segment lost 6 bases and the V segment lost 6 bases, leaving 10 bases of the junction unmatched. The germline V gene encodes CDR1 MNHEY and CDR2 SMNVEV (reference sequence). The CDR3 reads CASRYTGTRSEQYF. DNA of the CDR3: TGTGCCAGCAGGTACACCGGGACTAGGAGCGAGCAGTACTTC.

The rearrangement links TRBV6-5 to TRBJ2-1; 10 nucleotides agree with TRBD2. There are 14 residues in the CDR3. CDR1 and CDR2 (germline): MNHEY, SVGAGI. J lost 8 bases, V lost 6 bases, and 7 bases had no gene match. CDR3 sequence: CASSHGLAGDEQFF. CDR3 nucleotide sequence: TGTGCCAGCAGCCACGGGCTAGCGGGAGATGAGCAGTTCTTC.